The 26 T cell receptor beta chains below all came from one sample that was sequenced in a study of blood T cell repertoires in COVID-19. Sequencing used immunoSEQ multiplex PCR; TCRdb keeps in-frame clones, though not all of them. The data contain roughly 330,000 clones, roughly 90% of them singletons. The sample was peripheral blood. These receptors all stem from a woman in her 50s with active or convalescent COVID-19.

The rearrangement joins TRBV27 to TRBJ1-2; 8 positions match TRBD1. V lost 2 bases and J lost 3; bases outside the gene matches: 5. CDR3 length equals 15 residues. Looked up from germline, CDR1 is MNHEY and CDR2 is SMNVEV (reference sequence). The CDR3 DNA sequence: TGTGCCAGCAGTTTACAGGGGGCCAGAGACTATGGCTACACCTTC. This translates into CASSLQGARDYGYTF.

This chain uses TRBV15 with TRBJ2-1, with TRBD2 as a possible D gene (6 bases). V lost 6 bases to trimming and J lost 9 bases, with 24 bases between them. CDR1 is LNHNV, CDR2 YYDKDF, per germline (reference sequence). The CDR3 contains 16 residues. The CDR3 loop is CATRVPGTLAVPEQFF. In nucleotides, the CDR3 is TGTGCCACCAGAGTCCCCGGGACTTTAGCGGTACCTGAGCAGTTCTTC.

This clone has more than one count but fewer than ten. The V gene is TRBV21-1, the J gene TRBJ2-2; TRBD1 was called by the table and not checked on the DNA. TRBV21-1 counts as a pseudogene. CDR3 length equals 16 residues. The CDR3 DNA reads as TGTGCCAGCAGCTTACGTGGGGGCACAGATGCCGGGGAGCTGTTTTTT. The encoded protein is CASSLRGGTDAGELFF.

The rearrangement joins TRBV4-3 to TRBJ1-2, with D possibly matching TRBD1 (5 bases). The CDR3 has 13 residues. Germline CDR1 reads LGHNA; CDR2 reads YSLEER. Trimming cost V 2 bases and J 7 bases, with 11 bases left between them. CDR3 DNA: TGCGCCAGCAGCCAAAATCGGGGACTTGGCTACACCTTC. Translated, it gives CASSQNRGLGYTF.

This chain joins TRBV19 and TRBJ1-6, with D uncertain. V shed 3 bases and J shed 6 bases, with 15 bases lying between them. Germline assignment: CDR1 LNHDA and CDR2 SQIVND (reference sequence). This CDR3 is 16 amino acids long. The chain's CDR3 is CASSISPINLNSPLHF. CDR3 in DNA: TGTGCCAGTAGTATCTCTCCTATCAATCTTAATTCACCCCTCCACTTT.

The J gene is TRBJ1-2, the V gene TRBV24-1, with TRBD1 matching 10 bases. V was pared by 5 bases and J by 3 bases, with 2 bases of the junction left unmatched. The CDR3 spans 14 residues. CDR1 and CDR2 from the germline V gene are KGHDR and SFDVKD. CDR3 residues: CATSGGTGDYGYTF. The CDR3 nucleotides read TGTGCCACCAGTGGGGGGACAGGGGACTATGGCTACACCTTC.

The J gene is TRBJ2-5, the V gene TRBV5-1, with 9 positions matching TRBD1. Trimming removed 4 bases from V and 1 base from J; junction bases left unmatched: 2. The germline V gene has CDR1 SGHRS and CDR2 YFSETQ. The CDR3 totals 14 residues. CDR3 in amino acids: CASSDRGVQETQYF. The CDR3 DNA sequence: TGCGCCAGCAGCGACAGGGGGGTCCAAGAGACCCAGTACTTC. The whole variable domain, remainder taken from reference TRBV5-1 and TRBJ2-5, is KAGVTQTPRYLIKTRGQQVTLSCSPISGHRSVSWYQQTPGQGLQFLFEYFSETQRNKGNFPGRFSGRQFSNSRSEMNVSTLELGDSALYLCASSDRGVQETQYFGPGTRLLVL.

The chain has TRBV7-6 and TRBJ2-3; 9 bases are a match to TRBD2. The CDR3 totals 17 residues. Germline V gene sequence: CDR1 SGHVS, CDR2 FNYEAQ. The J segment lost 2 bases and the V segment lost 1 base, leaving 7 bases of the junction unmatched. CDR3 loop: CASSLDGSGGPTDTQYF. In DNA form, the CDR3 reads TGTGCCAGCAGCTTAGACGGTAGCGGGGGTCCCACAGATACGCAGTATTTT.

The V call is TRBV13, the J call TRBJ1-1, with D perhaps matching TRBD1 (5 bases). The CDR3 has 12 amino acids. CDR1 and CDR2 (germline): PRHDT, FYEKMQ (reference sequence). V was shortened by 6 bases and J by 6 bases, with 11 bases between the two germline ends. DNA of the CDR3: TGTGCCAGCAGTCCAGGGTTCGCTGAAGCTTTCTTT. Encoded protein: CASSPGFAEAFF.

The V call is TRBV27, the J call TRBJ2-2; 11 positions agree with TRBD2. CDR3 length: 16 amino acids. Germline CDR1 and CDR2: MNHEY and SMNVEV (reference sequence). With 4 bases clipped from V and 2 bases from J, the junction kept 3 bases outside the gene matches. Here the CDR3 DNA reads TGTGCCAGCAGTTCTCGACTAGCGGGAAACACCGGGGAGCTGTTTTTT. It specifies CASSSRLAGNTGELFF.

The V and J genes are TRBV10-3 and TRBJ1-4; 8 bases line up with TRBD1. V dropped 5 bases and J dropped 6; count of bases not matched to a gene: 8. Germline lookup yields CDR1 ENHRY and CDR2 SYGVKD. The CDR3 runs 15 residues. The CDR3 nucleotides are TGTGCCATCAGTCGGACAGGGATGCAGGATGAAAAACTGTTTTTT. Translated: CAISRTGMQDEKLFF.

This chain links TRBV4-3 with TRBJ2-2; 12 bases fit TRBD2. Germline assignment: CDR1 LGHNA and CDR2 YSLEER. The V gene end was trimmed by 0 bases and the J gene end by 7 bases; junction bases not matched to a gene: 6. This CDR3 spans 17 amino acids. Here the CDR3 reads CASSQEGLAGSSGELFF. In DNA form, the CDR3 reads TGCGCCAGCAGCCAAGAGGGACTAGCGGGCTCGAGCGGGGAGCTGTTTTTT.

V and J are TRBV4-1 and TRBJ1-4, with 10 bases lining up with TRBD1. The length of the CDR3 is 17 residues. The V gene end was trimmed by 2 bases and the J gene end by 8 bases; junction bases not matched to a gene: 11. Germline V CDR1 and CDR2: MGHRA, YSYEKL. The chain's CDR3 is CASSQQIRGQGDEKLFF. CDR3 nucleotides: TGCGCCAGCAGCCAACAAATTCGTGGACAGGGGGACGAAAAACTGTTTTTT.

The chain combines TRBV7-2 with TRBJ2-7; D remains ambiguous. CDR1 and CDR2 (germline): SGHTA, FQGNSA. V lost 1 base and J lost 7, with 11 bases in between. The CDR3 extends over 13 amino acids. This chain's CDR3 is CASSLEYAREQYF. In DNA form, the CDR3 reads TGTGCCAGCAGCTTAGAATACGCCCGGGAGCAGTACTTC.

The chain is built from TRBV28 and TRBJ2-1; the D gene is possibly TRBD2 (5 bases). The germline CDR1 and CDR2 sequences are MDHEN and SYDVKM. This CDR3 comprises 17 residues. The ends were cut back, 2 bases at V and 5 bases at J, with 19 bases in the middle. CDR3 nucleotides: TGTGCCAGCAGTTTAACCTACGGGATCACTCGAAACAATGAGCAGTTCTTC. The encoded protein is CASSLTYGITRNNEQFF.

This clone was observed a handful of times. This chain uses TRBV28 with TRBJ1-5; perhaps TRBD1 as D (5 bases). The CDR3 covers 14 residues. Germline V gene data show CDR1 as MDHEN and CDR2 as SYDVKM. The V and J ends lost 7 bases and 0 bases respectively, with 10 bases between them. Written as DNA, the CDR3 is TGTGCCAGCAATCCCGACAGTAGCAATCAGCCCCAGCATTTT. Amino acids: CASNPDSSNQPQHF.

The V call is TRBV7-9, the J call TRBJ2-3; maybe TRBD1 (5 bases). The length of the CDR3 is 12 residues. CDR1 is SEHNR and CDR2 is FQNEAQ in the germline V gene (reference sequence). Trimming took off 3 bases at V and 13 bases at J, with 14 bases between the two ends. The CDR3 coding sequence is TGTGCCAGCAGCTTGGACACTGGGATAGAGTATTTT. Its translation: CASSLDTGIEYF.

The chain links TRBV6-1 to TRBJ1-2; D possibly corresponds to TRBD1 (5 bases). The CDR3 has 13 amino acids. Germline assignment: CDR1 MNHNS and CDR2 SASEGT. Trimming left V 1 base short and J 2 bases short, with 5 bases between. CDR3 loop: CASSEGQNYGYTF. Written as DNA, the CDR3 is TGTGCCAGCAGTGAAGGACAGAACTATGGCTACACCTTC.

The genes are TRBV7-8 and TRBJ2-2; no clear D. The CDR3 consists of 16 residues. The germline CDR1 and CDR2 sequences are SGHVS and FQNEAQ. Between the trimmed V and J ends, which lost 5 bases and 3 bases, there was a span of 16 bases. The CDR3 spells CASSVATGPYTGELFF. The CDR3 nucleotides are TGTGCCAGCAGCGTTGCTACTGGGCCCTACACCGGGGAGCTGTTTTTT.

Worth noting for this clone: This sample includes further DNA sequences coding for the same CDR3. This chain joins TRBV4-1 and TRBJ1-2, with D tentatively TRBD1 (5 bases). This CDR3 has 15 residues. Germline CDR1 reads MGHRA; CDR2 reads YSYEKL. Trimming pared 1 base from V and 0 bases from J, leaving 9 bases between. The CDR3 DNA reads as TGCGCCAGCAGCCAAGCAACGGGGGCTAACTATGGCTACACCTTC. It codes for CASSQATGANYGYTF.

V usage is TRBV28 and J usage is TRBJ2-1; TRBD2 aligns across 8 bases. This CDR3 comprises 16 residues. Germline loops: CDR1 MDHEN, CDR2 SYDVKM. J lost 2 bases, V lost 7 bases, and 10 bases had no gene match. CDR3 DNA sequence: TGTGCCAGCACTCTCTTCGGGAGGGTCCCCTACAATGAGCAGTTCTTC. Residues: CASTLFGRVPYNEQFF.

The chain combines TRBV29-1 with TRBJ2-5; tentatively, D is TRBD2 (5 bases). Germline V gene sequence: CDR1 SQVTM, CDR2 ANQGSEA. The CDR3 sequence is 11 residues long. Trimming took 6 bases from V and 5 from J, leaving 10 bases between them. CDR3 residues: CSVGLGETQYF. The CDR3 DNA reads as TGCAGCGTAGGACTGGGGGAGACCCAGTACTTC.

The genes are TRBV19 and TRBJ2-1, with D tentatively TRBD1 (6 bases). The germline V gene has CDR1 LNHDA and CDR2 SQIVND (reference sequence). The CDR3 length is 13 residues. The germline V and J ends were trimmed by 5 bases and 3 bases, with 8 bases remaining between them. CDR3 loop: CASSSDSYNEQFF. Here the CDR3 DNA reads TGTGCCAGTAGTTCGGACAGCTACAATGAGCAGTTCTTC.

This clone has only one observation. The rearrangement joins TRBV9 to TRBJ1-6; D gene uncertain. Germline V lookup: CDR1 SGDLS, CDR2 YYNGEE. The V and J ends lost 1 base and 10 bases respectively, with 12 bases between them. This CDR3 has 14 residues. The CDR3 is CASSVPGIGSPLHF. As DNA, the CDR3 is TGTGCCAGCAGCGTACCCGGGATAGGGTCACCCCTCCACTTT.

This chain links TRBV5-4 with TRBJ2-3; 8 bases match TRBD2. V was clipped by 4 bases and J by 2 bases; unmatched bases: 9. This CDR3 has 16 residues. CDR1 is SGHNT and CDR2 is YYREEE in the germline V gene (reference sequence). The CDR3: CASSLTLSGNTDTQYF. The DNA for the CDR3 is TGTGCCAGCAGCCTTACCCTTAGCGGGAACACAGATACGCAGTATTTT.

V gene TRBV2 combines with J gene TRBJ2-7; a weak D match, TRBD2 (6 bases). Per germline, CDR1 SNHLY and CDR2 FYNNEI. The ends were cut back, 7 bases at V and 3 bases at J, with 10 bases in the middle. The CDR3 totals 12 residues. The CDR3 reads CASTLGGYEQYF. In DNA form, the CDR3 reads TGTGCCAGCACCCTCGGGGGCTACGAGCAGTACTTC.